This TCR beta chain was sequenced for a study of ipilimumab plus nivolumab after autologous stem cell transplantation. This CDR3 is built from 16 residues. Trimming removed 0 bases from V and 6 bases from J; junction bases left unmatched: 9. Looked up from germline, CDR1 is LNHNV and CDR2 is YYDKDF (reference sequence). TCRdb's copy holds only in-frame clones and misses some; the assay was immunoSEQ multiplex PCR. The profile shows 15,000 to 20,000 clones, over 75% of them singletons. Sequenced here: PBMCs, sampled in a trial of ipilimumab plus nivolumab as post-transplant consolidation. The rearrangement uses TRBV15 and TRBJ2-7, with TRBD2 matching over 9 bases. This clonotype originated in a male donor with diffuse large B-cell lymphoma. The CDR3 nucleotides are TGTGCCACCAGCAGAGATGCACCGGGACTAGCTTCCGAGCAGTACTTC. This gives the protein CATSRDAPGLASEQYF.